One T cell receptor beta chain is described in this entry. Some clones are missing from TCRdb's copy, which holds only in-frame ones; the method was immunoSEQ multiplex PCR. The sample records around 140,000 clones, over 75% being singletons. This record comes from a study of control samples from healthy donors and cancer patients. V lost 7 bases, J lost 9 bases, and 9 bases stayed unmatched. Germline V gene sequence: CDR1 MNHEY, CDR2 SVGAGI. This CDR3 has 14 residues. The sequenced material came from blood. This clonotype was sampled from a middle-aged man in good health. The chain uses TRBV6-5 and TRBJ2-1; TRBD2 matches at 10 bases. The CDR3 loop is CASKIQRGGVEQFF. CDR3 nucleotides: TGTGCCAGCAAGATCCAGCGGGGGGGCGTTGAGCAGTTCTTC.